This T cell receptor (beta chain) was sequenced during a study of blood T cells in healthy people across ages. The study's findings and limits: Total diversity from one million sequenced T cells was likely underestimated.

Together with a sample-barcoded 5' primer, a J-beta primer mix was included in a second PCR lasting about 6 to 11 cycles. Every single cDNA molecule received a tag from a template-switch adaptor with 12 random nucleotides. Each CDR3 protein is one row after TCRdb ran MiXCR on the 5' RACE reads. This sample has almost 1 million distinct CDR3 sequences, with roughly 47% found just once. Comment on this clonotype: Its antigen is not known.

J lost 7 bases, V lost 8 bases, and 12 bases had no gene match. Germline-derived CDR1 and CDR2 are SGHRS and YFSETQ. There are 15 residues in the CDR3. Staff drew ten milliliters of peripheral blood from each donor. The study isolated at least 6.5 million PBMCs from each sample. The material sequenced was blood. V usage is TRBV5-1 and J usage is TRBJ1-2; 12 bases are shared with TRBD1. The sequence was collected from a woman aged 55 to 70 in good health. Here the CDR3 DNA reads TGCGCCAGTAGGGACAGGGGGCGCGAGTATGGTGGCTACACCTTC. Translating gives CASRDRGREYGGYTF.